This T cell receptor (beta chain) was sequenced for a study of blood T cell repertoires in COVID-19. At the level of the study: Samples of COVID-19 (acute and convalescent) were obtained from the United States, Italy and Spain. Sources were T cells, B-cell-depleted T cells, or PBMCs; the material itself was cDNA or gDNA.

CDR1 GTSNPN and CDR2 SVGIG come from the germline V gene (reference sequence). The CDR3 has 15 residues. The trim removed 5 bases at V and 3 bases at J, leaving 6 bases unmatched. Source study methods: Estimates of nucleated cell counts were drawn from the amplification of reference gene primers. Using immunoSEQ multiplex PCR, the repertoire was profiled, and TCRdb retains in-frame clones only, with some absent. V and J calls and clone size come straight from that table; D and trimming were deduced from the DNA. The sample shows around 250,000 clones, 65% to 85% of them seen only once. The chain combines TRBV30 with TRBJ2-2, with 10 positions matching TRBD2. This receptor was obtained from a man aged 40-49 years with active or convalescent COVID-19. What was sequenced was peripheral blood. In nucleotides, the CDR3 is TGTGCCTGGGGGCCTAGCGGGGGTTACACCGGGGAGCTGTTTTTT. It translates to CAWGPSGGYTGELFF. Full variable domain (rest looked up from reference TRBV30 and TRBJ2-2): SQTIHQWPATLVQPVGSPLSLECTVEGTSNPNLYWYRQAAGRGLQLLFYSVGIGQISSEVPQNLSASRPQDRQFILSSKKLLLSDSGFYLCAWGPSGGYTGELFFGEGSRLTVL.